This TCR beta chain was sequenced during a study of PD-1 blockade in classical Hodgkin lymphoma. Findings and limits, study-wide: The authors excluded patients who started nivolumab under 1 year after ASCT. The origin of the repertoire differences remains undefined, with disease activity or prior therapy as possible causes. Newly diagnosed patients and complete responders had comparable diversity at baseline.

Specified time point: cycle 4 day 1 (C4D1), after five to seven weeks of nivolumab. Every patient experienced relapse after autologous stem cell transplantation, and brentuximab vedotin exposure varied. Classifying best responses yielded complete response, partial response or progressive disease. Measured with immunoSEQ multiplex PCR; TCRdb has only the in-frame clones, and not every one. The sample consists of about 52,000 clones, around nine tenths of them appearing once. About this clone: Its antigen is undetermined.

The CDR3 sequence is 15 residues long. The germline V gene encodes CDR1 LNHDA and CDR2 SQIVND (reference sequence). The V and J ends lost 7 bases and 3 bases respectively, with 17 bases between them. J is TRBJ2-3 and V is TRBV19; D might be TRBD2 (7 bases). This sequence was found in a human donor with classical Hodgkin lymphoma. The material sequenced was peripheral blood mononuclear cells (PBMCs), taken before the fourth cycle of nivolumab. The DNA of the CDR3 is TGTGCCAGTACCATACGGGGGGCGCAGACAGATACGCAGTATTTT. It codes for CASTIRGAQTDTQYF.